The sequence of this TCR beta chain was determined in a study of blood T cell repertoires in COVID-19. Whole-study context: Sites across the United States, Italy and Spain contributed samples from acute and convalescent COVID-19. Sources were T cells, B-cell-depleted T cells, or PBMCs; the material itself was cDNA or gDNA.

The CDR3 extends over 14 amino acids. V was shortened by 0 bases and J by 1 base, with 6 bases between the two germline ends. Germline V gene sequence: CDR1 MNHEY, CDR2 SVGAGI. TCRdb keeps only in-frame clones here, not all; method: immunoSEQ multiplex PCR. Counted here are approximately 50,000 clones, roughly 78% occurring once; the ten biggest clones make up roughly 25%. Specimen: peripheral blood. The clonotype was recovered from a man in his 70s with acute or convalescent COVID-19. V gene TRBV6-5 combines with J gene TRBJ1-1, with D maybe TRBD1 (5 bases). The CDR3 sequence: CASSYSGENTEAFF. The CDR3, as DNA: TGTGCCAGCAGTTACTCAGGGGAGAACACTGAAGCTTTCTTT.